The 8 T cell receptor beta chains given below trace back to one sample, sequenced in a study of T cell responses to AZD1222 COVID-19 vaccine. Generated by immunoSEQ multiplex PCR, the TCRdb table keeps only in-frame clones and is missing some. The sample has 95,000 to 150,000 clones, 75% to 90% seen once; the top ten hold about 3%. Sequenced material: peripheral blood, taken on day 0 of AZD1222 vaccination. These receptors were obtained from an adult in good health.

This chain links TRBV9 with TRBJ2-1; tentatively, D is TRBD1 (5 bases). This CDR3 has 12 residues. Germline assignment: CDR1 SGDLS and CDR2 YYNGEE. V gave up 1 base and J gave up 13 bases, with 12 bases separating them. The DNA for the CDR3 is TGTGCCAGCAGCGTATCACCCGGACAACAGTTCTTC. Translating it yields CASSVSPGQQFF.

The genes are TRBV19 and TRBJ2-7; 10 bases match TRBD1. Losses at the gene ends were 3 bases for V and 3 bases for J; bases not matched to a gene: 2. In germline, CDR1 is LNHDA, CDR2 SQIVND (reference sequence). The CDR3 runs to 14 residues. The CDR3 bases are TGTGCCAGTAGTATGGGGACAGGGGACTACGAGCAGTACTTC. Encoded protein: CASSMGTGDYEQYF.

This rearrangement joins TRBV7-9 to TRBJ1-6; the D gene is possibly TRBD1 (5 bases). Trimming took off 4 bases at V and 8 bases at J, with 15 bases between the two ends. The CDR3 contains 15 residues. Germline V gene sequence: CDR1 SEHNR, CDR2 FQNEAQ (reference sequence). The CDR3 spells CASSSLRGGDSPLHF. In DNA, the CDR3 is TGTGCCAGCAGCTCGTTAAGGGGAGGTGATTCACCCCTCCACTTT.

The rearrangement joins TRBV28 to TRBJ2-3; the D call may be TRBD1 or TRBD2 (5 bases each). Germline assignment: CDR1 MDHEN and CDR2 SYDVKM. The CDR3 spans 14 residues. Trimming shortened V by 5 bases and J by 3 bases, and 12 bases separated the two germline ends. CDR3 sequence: CASSITGATDTQYF. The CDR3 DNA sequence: TGTGCCAGCAGTATTACCGGGGCGACAGATACGCAGTATTTT.

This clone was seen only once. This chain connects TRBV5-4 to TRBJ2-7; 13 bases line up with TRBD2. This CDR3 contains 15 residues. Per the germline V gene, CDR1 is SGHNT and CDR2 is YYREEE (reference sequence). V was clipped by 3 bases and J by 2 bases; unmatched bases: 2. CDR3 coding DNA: TGTGCCAGCAGCTGGGGGACTAGCGGGACCTACGAGCAGTACTTC. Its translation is CASSWGTSGTYEQYF.

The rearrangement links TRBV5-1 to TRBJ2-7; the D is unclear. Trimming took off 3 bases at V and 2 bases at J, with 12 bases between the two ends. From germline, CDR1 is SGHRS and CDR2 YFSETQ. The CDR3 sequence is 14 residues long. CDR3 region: CASSSEPATYEQYF. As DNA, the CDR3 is TGCGCCAGCAGCTCGGAGCCTGCTACCTACGAGCAGTACTTC. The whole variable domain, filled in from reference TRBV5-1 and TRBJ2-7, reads KAGVTQTPRYLIKTRGQQVTLSCSPISGHRSVSWYQQTPGQGLQFLFEYFSETQRNKGNFPGRFSGRQFSNSRSEMNVSTLELGDSALYLCASSSEPATYEQYFGPGTRLTVT.

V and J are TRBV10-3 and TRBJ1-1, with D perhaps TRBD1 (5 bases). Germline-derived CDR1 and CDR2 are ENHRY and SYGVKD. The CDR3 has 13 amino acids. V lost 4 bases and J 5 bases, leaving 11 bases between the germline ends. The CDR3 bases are TGTGCCATCAGTGGCGGTCGGGGGACTGAAGCTTTCTTT. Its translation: CAISGGRGTEAFF.

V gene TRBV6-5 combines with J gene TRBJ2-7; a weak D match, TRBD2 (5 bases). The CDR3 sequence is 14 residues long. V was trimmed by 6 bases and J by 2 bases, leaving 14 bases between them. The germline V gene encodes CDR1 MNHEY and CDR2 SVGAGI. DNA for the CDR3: TGTGCCAGCAGGTTGGGGAGAGGAGCCTACGAGCAGTACTTC. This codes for CASRLGRGAYEQYF.